The source of this TCR beta chain is a study of blood T cell repertoires in COVID-19. In the study overall: Samples representing acute and convalescent COVID-19 were sourced from the United States, Italy and Spain.

Participant age was about 18 to 100 years, and participants resided in fewer than 30 US areas. As processed by the authors: Nucleated cell number was recorded as an estimate derived from reference gene primer amplification. Produced via immunoSEQ multiplex PCR; TCRdb's table is partial and in-frame only. That table gives V, J and clone size, and the DNA gave D and trimming. The sample lists approximately 280,000 clones, nearly 90% occurring once. Germline loops: CDR1 MGHDK, CDR2 SYGVNS. The V gene lost 3 bases and the J gene lost 8 bases, with 5 bases spanning the gap. This CDR3 contains 12 residues. The chain is built from TRBV25-1 and TRBJ1-6, with D uncertain. Sequences were obtained from PBMCs or T cells enriched from blood (not recorded which). The clonotype was recovered from a woman aged 60-75 years who had recovered from COVID-19. The CDR3 coding sequence is TGTGCCAGCAGTGACACGGATTCACCCCTCCACTTT. It translates to CASSDTDSPLHF.